This passage covers 18 T cell receptor beta chains from one sample sequenced in a study of shared clonotypes between healthy human individuals. Sequencing was performed with immunoSEQ multiplex PCR; in TCRdb, only in-frame clones are kept and a portion is missing. The sample shows about 640,000 clones, roughly 70% of them seen only once. Sequencing was done on a sample of memory CD4+ T cells sorted from blood. Subset described: CD45RA-negative fraction. Source of these receptors: a young woman in good health.

V usage is TRBV7-9 and J usage is TRBJ2-1; 12 bases are shared with TRBD2. V lost 4 bases, J lost 8 bases, and 6 bases stayed unmatched. Germline values: CDR1 SEHNR, CDR2 FQNEAQ (reference sequence). The CDR3 covers 15 residues. The CDR3: CASSSSGRAIYEQFF. In nucleotides, the CDR3 is TGTGCCAGCAGCTCTAGCGGGAGGGCCATCTATGAGCAGTTCTTC.

The chain has TRBV6-1 and TRBJ1-1; no firm D call. Germline loops: CDR1 MNHNS, CDR2 SASEGT. With 2 bases removed from V and 7 bases from J, the gap between germline ends came to 11 bases. The CDR3 runs 13 residues. In DNA form, the CDR3 reads TGTGCCAGCAGTGAAATCCGGGATCTTGAAGCTTTCTTT. As protein: CASSEIRDLEAFF.

This chain links TRBV4-1 with TRBJ2-1; D gene unclear. Germline V gives CDR1 MGHRA, CDR2 YSYEKL. Trimming removed 0 bases from V and 2 bases from J, with 11 bases in between. The CDR3 runs 16 residues. CDR3 nucleotide sequence: TGCGCCAGCAGCCAAGATGTCCCAGCGCCCTACAATGAGCAGTTCTTC. Amino acids: CASSQDVPAPYNEQFF.

This sequence joins TRBV5-1 and TRBJ2-2; TRBD1 might be the D (6 bases). This CDR3 is built from 15 residues. The V gene's germline CDR1 is SGHRS and CDR2 YFSETQ. Trimming shortened V by 3 bases and J by 5 bases, and 14 bases separated the two germline ends. The CDR3 DNA follows: TGCGCCAGCAGCTGGGGTAACAGGGAAACCGGGGAGCTGTTTTTT. Its translation is CASSWGNRETGELFF.

CDR3 in DNA: TGTGCCAGTACATGGGCGGGAGGGCCTAGCACAGATACGCAGTATTTT. Its translation: CASTWAGGPSTDTQYF. The genes are TRBV19 and TRBJ2-3, with 9 bases aligning to TRBD2. The CDR3 is made up of 16 amino acids. V lost 7 bases, J lost 0 bases, and 8 bases stayed unmatched. Germline values: CDR1 LNHDA, CDR2 SQIVND (reference sequence).

This sequence joins TRBV7-2 and TRBJ1-5; unclear D gene. The CDR3 loop spans 15 amino acids. Germline V CDR1 and CDR2: SGHTA, FQGNSA. Trimming left V 5 bases short and J 1 base short, with 12 bases between. CDR3 sequence: CASSPAPRSNQPQHF. CDR3 DNA sequence: TGTGCCAGCAGCCCCGCACCTCGCAGCAATCAGCCCCAGCATTTT.

The chain uses TRBV18 and TRBJ2-7; 9 positions agree with TRBD1. This CDR3 is 18 amino acids long. J was trimmed by 2 bases and V by 1 base; bases with no gene match: 12. Germline values: CDR1 KGHSH, CDR2 LQKENI. CDR3 in DNA: TGTGCCAGCTCACCACTTCCCCTGGGACAGGGTAGGGCCTACGAGCAGTACTTC. Translation gives CASSPLPLGQGRAYEQYF.

The chain combines TRBV5-1 with TRBJ1-1; possible D gene TRBD1, 5 bases. Trimming pared 3 bases from V and 2 bases from J, leaving 8 bases between. In germline, CDR1 is SGHRS, CDR2 YFSETQ. CDR3 size: 13 residues. The CDR3, as DNA: TGCGCCAGCAGCTCCCAGGGTAACACTGAAGCTTTCTTT. It codes for CASSSQGNTEAFF.

This chain links TRBV7-9 with TRBJ1-2; D unresolved. The CDR3 extends over 14 amino acids. V was cut by 1 base and J by 5 bases, with 11 bases left in between. Germline lookup yields CDR1 SEHNR and CDR2 FQNEAQ (reference sequence). The CDR3 loop is CASSLESTVYGYTF. The DNA of the CDR3 is TGTGCCAGCAGCTTAGAATCGACCGTATATGGCTACACCTTC.

The V gene is TRBV29-1, the J gene TRBJ2-5; 8 positions match TRBD1. This CDR3 contains 14 residues. CDR1 is SQVTM, CDR2 ANQGSEA, per germline. Trimming cost V 8 bases and J 3 bases; bases outside gene matches: 11. The CDR3 DNA follows: TGCAGCTCAGACACCGGGACAGGAGAAGAGACCCAGTACTTC. It yields the protein CSSDTGTGEETQYF.

The rearrangement joins TRBV10-3 to TRBJ2-5; D perhaps matches TRBD1 (6 bases). V dropped 6 bases and J dropped 4 bases, with 12 bases sitting between them. Germline V lookup: CDR1 ENHRY, CDR2 SYGVKD. The CDR3 is 13 amino acids. Here the CDR3 reads CAISPGVSETQYF. The CDR3 region has the DNA TGTGCCATCAGCCCAGGGGTCTCAGAGACCCAGTACTTC.

The V call is TRBV27, the J call TRBJ1-2; D gene ambiguous. CDR1 and CDR2 from the germline V gene are MNHEY and SMNVEV (reference sequence). Deletions cut 5 bases from V and 8 bases from J, with 15 bases between. There are 13 residues in the CDR3. CDR3 nucleotides: TGTGCCAGCAGTCCAGTAGAAAAGCGGGGCTACACCTTC. Translation gives CASSPVEKRGYTF.

This clone was recorded only once. The chain is built from TRBV27 and TRBJ2-7; 7 bases fit TRBD1. Trimming removed 3 bases from V and 6 bases from J; junction bases left unmatched: 14. Germline lookup yields CDR1 MNHEY and CDR2 SMNVEV (reference sequence). This CDR3 spans 16 amino acids. CDR3 in amino acids: CASSFWTGLRAPEQYF. In DNA form, the CDR3 reads TGTGCCAGCAGTTTCTGGACAGGTCTACGAGCCCCCGAGCAGTACTTC.

The V call is TRBV29-1, the J call TRBJ2-3; TRBD1 aligns across 9 bases. The CDR3 has 13 residues. CDR1 and CDR2 (germline): SQVTM, ANQGSEA. Trimming at V came to 8 bases and at J to 4 bases, leaving 7 bases not matched to a gene. CDR3 DNA: TGCAGCACAGGACAGGGGTGGTCAGATACGCAGTATTTT. Its protein product is CSTGQGWSDTQYF.

The rearrangement links TRBV19 to TRBJ1-2; 7 bases are a match to TRBD1. Trimming removed 4 bases from V and 2 bases from J; junction bases left unmatched: 7. The CDR3 is made up of 15 amino acids. CDR1 is LNHDA, CDR2 SQIVND, per germline (reference sequence). CDR3 loop: CASSTQTGQNYGYTF. In nucleotides, the CDR3 is TGTGCCAGTAGTACCCAGACAGGGCAGAACTATGGCTACACCTTC. Full variable domain (outside the CDR3, taken from reference TRBV19 and TRBJ1-2): DGGITQSPKYLFRKEGQNVTLSCEQNLNHDAMYWYRQDPGQGLRLIYYSQIVNDFQKGDIAEGYSVSREKKESFPLTVTSAQKNPTAFYLCASSTQTGQNYGYTFGSGTRLTVV.

V usage is TRBV19 and J usage is TRBJ2-6; unclear D gene. The V and J ends lost 7 bases and 1 base respectively, with 11 bases between them. The length of the CDR3 is 15 residues. Germline-derived CDR1 and CDR2 are LNHDA and SQIVND (reference sequence). The CDR3 reads CASKETVSGANVLTF. CDR3 sequence (DNA): TGTGCCAGTAAAGAAACTGTTTCTGGGGCCAACGTCCTGACTTTC.

The rearrangement links TRBV2 to TRBJ2-4; 9 bases match TRBD1. CDR1 and CDR2 (germline): SNHLY, FYNNEI. V lost 0 bases, J lost 6 bases, and 12 bases stayed unmatched. The CDR3 runs 18 residues. For the CDR3, the DNA is TGTGCCAGCAGTGAAGCGCCGGGACAGGGAGGTACTCTAAACATTCAGTACTTC. Protein sequence: CASSEAPGQGGTLNIQYF.

This chain connects TRBV7-6 to TRBJ2-3; D unresolved. Germline V lookup: CDR1 SGHVS, CDR2 FNYEAQ. This CDR3 has 13 residues. Trimming left V 6 bases short and J 3 bases short, with 10 bases between. Here the CDR3 reads CASRNPLTDTQYF. The CDR3 DNA follows: TGTGCCAGCAGGAACCCCCTAACAGATACGCAGTATTTT.